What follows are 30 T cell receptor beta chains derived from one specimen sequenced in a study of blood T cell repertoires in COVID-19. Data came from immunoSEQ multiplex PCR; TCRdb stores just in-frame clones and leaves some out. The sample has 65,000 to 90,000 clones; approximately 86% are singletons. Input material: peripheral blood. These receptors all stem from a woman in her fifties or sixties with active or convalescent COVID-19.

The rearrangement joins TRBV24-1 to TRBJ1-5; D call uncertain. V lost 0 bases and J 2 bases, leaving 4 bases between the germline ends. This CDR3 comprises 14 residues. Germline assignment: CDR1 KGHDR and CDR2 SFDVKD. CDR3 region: CATSDLRGNQPQHF. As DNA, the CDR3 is TGTGCCACCAGTGATTTGCGGGGCAATCAGCCCCAGCATTTT.

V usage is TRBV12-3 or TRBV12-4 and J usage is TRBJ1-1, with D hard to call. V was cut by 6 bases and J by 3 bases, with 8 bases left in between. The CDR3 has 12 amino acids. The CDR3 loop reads CASRLTYTEAFF. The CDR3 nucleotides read TGTGCCAGCAGATTAACATACACTGAAGCTTTCTTT.

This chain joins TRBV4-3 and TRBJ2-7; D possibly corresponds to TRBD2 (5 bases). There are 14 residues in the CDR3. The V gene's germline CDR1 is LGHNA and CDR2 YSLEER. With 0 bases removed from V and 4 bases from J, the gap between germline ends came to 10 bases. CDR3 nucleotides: TGCGCCAGCAGCCAAGATCGGGGTCCTTACGAGCAGTACTTC. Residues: CASSQDRGPYEQYF.

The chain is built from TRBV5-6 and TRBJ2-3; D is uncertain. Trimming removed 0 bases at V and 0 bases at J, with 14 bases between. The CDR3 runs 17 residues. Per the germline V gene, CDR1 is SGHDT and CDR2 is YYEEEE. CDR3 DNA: TGTGCCAGCAGCTTGGCCGGTCAACCCCCTAGCACAGATACGCAGTATTTT. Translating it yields CASSLAGQPPSTDTQYF.

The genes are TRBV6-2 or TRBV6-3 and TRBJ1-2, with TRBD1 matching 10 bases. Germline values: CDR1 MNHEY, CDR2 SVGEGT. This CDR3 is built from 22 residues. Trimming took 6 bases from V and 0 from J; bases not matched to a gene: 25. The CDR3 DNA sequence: TGTGCCAGCAGCCCAAAGGGTTTAGAGGTCCGGGACAGGGGACTTCCTAACTATGGCTACACCTTC. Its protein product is CASSPKGLEVRDRGLPNYGYTF.

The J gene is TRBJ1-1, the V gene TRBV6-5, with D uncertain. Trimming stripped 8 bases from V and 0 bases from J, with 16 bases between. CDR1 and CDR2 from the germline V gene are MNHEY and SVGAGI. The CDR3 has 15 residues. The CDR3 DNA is TGTGCCAGCCGACCAGGTACCATAATGAACACTGAAGCTTTCTTT. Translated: CASRPGTIMNTEAFF.

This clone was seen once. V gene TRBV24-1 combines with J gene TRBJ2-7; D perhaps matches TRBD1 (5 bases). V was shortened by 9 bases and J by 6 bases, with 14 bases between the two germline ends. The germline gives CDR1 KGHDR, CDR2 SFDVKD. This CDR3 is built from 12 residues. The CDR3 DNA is TGTGCCACCGCCCAGGGTTCGGGCGAGCAGTACTTC. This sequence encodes CATAQGSGEQYF.

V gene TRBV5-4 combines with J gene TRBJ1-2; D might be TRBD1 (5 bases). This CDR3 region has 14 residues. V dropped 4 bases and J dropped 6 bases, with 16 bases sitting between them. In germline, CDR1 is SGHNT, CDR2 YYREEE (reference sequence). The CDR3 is CASSPARAGNGYTF. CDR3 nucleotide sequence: TGTGCCAGCAGCCCCGCCAGGGCAGGGAATGGCTACACCTTC.

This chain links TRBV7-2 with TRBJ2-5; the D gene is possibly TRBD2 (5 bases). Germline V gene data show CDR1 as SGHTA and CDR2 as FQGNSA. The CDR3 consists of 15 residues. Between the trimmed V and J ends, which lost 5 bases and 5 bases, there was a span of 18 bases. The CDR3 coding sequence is TGTGCCAGCAGCCCCGGAGGCACTTATGTGGAGACCCAGTACTTC. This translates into CASSPGGTYVETQYF.

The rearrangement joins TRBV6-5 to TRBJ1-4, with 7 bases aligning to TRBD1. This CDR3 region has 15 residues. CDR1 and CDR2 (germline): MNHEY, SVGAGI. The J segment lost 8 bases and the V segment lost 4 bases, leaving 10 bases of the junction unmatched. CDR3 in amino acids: CASSWDSSSHEKLFF. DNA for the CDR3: TGTGCCAGCAGTTGGGACAGCTCCTCTCACGAAAAACTGTTTTTT.

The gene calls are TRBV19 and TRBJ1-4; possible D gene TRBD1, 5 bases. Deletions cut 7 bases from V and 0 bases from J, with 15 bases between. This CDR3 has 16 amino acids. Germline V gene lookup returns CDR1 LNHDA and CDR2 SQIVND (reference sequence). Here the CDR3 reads CASNYSGVTTNEKLFF. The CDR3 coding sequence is TGTGCCAGTAATTACTCGGGGGTAACAACTAATGAAAAACTGTTTTTT.

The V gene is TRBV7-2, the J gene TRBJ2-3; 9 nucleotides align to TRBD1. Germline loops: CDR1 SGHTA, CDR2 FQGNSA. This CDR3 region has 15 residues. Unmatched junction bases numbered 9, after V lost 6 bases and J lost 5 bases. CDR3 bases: TGTGCCAGCAGGCCCGGGACAGGGTCGGTAGATACGCAGTATTTT. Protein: CASRPGTGSVDTQYF.

CDR3: CSVEGGTGEGFF. The CDR3 DNA sequence: TGCAGCGTTGAAGGGGGGACAGGGGAGGGTTTCTTT. J is TRBJ1-1 and V is TRBV29-1, with 10 bases that match TRBD1. V lost 1 base, J lost 13 bases, and 6 bases stayed unmatched. The CDR3 spans 12 residues. Germline CDR1 reads SQVTM; CDR2 reads ANQGSEA.

CDR3 DNA sequence: TGTGCCAGCAGCTTGGACAGTTGGAACACTGAAGCTTTCTTT. Translation: CASSLDSWNTEAFF. The V call is TRBV5-4, the J call TRBJ1-1; D is undetermined. The CDR3 totals 14 residues. CDR1 is SGHNT and CDR2 is YYREEE in the germline V gene (reference sequence). V was trimmed by 0 bases and J by 1 base, leaving 7 bases between them.

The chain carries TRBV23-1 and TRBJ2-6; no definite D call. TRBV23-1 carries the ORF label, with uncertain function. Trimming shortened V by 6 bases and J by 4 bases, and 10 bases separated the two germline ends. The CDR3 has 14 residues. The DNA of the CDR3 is TGCGCCAGCAGCCCCCTTTCGGGGGCCAACGTCCTGACTTTC. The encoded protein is CASSPLSGANVLTF.

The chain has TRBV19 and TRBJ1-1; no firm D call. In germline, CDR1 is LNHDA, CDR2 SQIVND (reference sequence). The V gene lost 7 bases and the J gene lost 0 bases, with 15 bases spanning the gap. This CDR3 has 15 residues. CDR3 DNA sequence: TGTGCCAGTACCTCCGGCAGGCAAGTGAACACTGAAGCTTTCTTT. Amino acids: CASTSGRQVNTEAFF.

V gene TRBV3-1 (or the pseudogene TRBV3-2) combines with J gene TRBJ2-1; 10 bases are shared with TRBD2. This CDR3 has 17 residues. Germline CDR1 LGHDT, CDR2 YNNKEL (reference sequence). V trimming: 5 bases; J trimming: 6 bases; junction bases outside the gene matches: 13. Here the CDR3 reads CASSAGDWLAGANEQFF. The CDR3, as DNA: TGTGCCAGCAGCGCCGGGGATTGGCTAGCGGGGGCCAATGAGCAGTTCTTC.

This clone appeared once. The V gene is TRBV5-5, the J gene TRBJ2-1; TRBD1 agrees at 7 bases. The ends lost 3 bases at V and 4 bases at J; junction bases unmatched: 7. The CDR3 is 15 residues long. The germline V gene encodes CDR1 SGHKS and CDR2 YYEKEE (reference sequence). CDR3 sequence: CASSSLTGPYNEQFF. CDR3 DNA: TGTGCCAGCAGCTCTCTGACAGGGCCGTACAATGAGCAGTTCTTC.

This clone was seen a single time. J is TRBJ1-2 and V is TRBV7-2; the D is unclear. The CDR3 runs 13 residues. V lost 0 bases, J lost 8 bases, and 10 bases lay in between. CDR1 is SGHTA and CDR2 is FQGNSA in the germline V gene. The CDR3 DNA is TGTGCCAGCAGCTTAGCGAGTTATAGCGGCTACACCTTC. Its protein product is CASSLASYSGYTF.

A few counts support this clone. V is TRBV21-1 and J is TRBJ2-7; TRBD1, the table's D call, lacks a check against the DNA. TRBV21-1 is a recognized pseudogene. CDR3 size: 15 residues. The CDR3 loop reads CASSKESQGEGEQYF. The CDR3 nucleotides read TGTGCCAGCAGCAAAGAATCACAGGGGGAGGGCGAGCAGTACTTC.

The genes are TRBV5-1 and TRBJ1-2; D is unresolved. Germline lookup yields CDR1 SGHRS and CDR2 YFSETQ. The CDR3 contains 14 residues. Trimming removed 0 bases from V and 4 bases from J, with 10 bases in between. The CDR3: CASSLVPVSYGYTF. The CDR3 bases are TGCGCCAGCAGCTTGGTTCCAGTCAGCTATGGCTACACCTTC.

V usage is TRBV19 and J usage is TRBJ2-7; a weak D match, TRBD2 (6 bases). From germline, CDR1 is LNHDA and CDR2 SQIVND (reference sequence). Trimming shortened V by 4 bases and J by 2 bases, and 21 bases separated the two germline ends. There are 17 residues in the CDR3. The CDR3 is CASSRGSGLRTPYEQYF. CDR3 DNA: TGTGCCAGTAGTAGAGGGTCGGGACTCCGAACCCCCTACGAGCAGTACTTC.

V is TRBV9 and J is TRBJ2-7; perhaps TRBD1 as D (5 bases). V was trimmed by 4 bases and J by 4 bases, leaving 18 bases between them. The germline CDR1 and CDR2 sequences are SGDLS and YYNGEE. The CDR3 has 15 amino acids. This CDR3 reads CASSLDSLPSYEQYF. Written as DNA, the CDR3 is TGTGCCAGCAGCCTAGACAGTCTGCCGTCTTACGAGCAGTACTTC.

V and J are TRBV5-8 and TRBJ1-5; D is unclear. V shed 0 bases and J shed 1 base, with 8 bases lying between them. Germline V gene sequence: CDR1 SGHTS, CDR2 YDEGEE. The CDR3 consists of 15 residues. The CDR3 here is CASSLVQTSNQPQHF. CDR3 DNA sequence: TGTGCCAGCAGCTTGGTACAGACCAGCAATCAGCCCCAGCATTTT.

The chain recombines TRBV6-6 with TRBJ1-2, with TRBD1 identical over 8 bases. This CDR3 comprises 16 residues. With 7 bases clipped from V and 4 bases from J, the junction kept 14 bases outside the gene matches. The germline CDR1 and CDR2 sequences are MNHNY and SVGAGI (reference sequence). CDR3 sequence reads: CASNDGTGGRGYGYTF. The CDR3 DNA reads TGTGCCAGCAACGACGGAACAGGGGGTAGGGGCTATGGCTACACCTTC.

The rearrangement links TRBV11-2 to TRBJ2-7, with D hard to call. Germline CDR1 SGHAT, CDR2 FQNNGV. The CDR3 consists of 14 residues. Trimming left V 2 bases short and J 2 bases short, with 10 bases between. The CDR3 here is CASSLLRLTYEQYF. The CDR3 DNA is TGTGCCAGCAGCTTACTCAGGTTAACCTACGAGCAGTACTTC.

CDR3 nucleotides: TGTGCCAGCAGCTTATCAGGGGGCAACACTGAAGCTTTCTTT. Protein sequence: CASSLSGGNTEAFF. The rearrangement joins TRBV7-9 to TRBJ1-1; 8 positions agree with TRBD1. Germline CDR1 reads SEHNR; CDR2 reads FQNEAQ (reference sequence). The CDR3 consists of 14 residues. J was trimmed by 2 bases and V by 2 bases; bases with no gene match: 1.

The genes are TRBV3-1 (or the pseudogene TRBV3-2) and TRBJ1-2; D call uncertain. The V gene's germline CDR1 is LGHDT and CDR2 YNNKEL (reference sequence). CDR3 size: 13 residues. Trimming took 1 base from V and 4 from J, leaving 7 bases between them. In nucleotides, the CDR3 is TGTGCCAGCAGCCAAGGGGCAGTCTATGGCTACACCTTC. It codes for CASSQGAVYGYTF.

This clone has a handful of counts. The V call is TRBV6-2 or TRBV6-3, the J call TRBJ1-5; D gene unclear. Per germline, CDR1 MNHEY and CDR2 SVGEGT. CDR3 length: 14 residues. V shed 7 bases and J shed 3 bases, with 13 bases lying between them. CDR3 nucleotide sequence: TGTGCCAGCACCCCTGTACAGAACAATCAGCCCCAGCATTTT. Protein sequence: CASTPVQNNQPQHF.

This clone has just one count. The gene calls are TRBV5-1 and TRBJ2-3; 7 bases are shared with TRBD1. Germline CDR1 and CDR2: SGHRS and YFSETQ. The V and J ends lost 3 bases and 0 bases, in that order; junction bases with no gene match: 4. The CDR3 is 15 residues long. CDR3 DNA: TGCGCCAGCAGCTACGGGACAGTGAGCACAGATACGCAGTATTTT. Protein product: CASSYGTVSTDTQYF. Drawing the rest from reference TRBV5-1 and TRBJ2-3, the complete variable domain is KAGVTQTPRYLIKTRGQQVTLSCSPISGHRSVSWYQQTPGQGLQFLFEYFSETQRNKGNFPGRFSGRQFSNSRSEMNVSTLELGDSALYLCASSYGTVSTDTQYFGPGTRLTVL.